The 14 T cell receptor beta chains below were found in one sample sequenced in a study of neoadjuvant anti-PD-1 for oral cavity cancer. Clones were read by immunoSEQ multiplex PCR, and TCRdb kept only the in-frame ones, dropping some. The sample shows roughly 40,000 clones, 65% to 80% of them seen only once. Time point specified: after neoadjuvant nivolumab, at surgical resection. Sequenced material: PBMCs, taken after nivolumab (anti-PD-1) treatment. These receptors originate from a person aged 40 to 85 with oral cavity squamous cell carcinoma.

The gene calls are TRBV6-6 and TRBJ2-7; TRBD1 might be the D (5 bases). The V and J ends lost 0 bases and 2 bases respectively, with 14 bases between them. Germline-derived CDR1 and CDR2 are MNHNY and SVGAGI (reference sequence). The CDR3 extends over 16 amino acids. The DNA for the CDR3 is TGTGCCAGCAGTTACTCGACGCAGGGCTATCCCTACGAGCAGTACTTC. Its translation is CASSYSTQGYPYEQYF.

The rearrangement joins TRBV11-3 to TRBJ2-3; a possible D gene is TRBD2 (6 bases). Germline V gives CDR1 SGHNT, CDR2 YENEEA. The V end was cut by 1 base, the J end by 4 bases, with 9 bases between. The CDR3 consists of 14 residues. The CDR3 DNA reads TGTGCCAGCAGCTTAGTGGGAGGAGCAGATACGCAGTATTTT. Protein product: CASSLVGGADTQYF.

The CDR3 region has the DNA TGTGCCAGCAGCTCGGCCCGGGGGGGCGGCAATGAGCAGTTCTTC. As protein: CASSSARGGGNEQFF. The chain carries TRBV11-2 and TRBJ2-1; 8 bases match TRBD2. The germline V gene has CDR1 SGHAT and CDR2 FQNNGV. The CDR3 loop spans 15 amino acids. The ends lost 4 bases at V and 6 bases at J; junction bases unmatched: 8.

This clone appeared a few times. The V call is TRBV25-1, the J call TRBJ1-1; D gene ambiguous. CDR3 length: 11 residues. Per the germline V gene, CDR1 is MGHDK and CDR2 is SYGVNS. Trimming pared 7 bases from V and 4 bases from J, leaving 7 bases between. The CDR3 loop reads CASTGFTEAFF. DNA of the CDR3: TGTGCCAGCACGGGGTTCACTGAAGCTTTCTTT.

This sequence joins TRBV5-6 and TRBJ1-5; TRBD1 matches 8 bases. The junction had 12 bases not matched to a gene; V was cut back by 3 bases and J by 1 base. The CDR3 runs 18 residues. The V gene's germline CDR1 is SGHDT and CDR2 YYEEEE. CDR3 protein: CASSYGTGGVESNQPQHF. The CDR3 DNA follows: TGTGCCAGCAGCTACGGGACAGGAGGAGTCGAGAGCAATCAGCCCCAGCATTTT. Variable domain in full (rest from reference TRBV5-6 and TRBJ1-5): DAGVTQSPTHLIKTRGQQVTLRCSPKSGHDTVSWYQQALGQGPQFIFQYYEEEERQRGNFPDRFSGHQFPNYSSELNVNALLLGDSALYLCASSYGTGGVESNQPQHFGDGTRLSIL.

The chain combines TRBV27 with TRBJ2-3; 11 positions agree with TRBD1. The germline V gene encodes CDR1 MNHEY and CDR2 SMNVEV (reference sequence). V lost 2 bases and J lost 9; bases outside the gene matches: 10. The CDR3 has 16 residues. Here the CDR3 DNA reads TGTGCCAGCAGTTTAGGACAGGGGGCGGGAGGTGGGACGCAGTATTTT. It is translated as CASSLGQGAGGGTQYF.

This clone was counted a few times. This rearrangement joins TRBV11-2 to TRBJ2-5; D not certain. CDR1 and CDR2 from the germline V gene are SGHAT and FQNNGV. The CDR3 length is 11 residues. V was clipped by 4 bases and J by 10 bases, with 10 bases between them. DNA of the CDR3: TGTGCCAGCAGCTCCTACACGGACCAGTACTTC. Amino acid sequence: CASSSYTDQYF.

V is TRBV10-2 and J is TRBJ2-1, with TRBD1 matching 8 bases. The CDR3 length is 13 residues. CDR1 and CDR2 (germline): WSHSY, SAAADI. The V segment lost 2 bases and the J segment 10 bases; nucleotides outside the gene matches: 4. The CDR3 spells CASSEGQGIEQFF. CDR3 nucleotide sequence: TGCGCCAGCAGTGAGGGACAGGGTATAGAGCAGTTCTTC.

This clone has just one count. This chain links TRBV11-2 with TRBJ2-5; D gene uncertain. CDR3 size: 14 residues. V shed 5 bases and J shed 5 bases, with 15 bases lying between them. Germline lookup yields CDR1 SGHAT and CDR2 FQNNGV. CDR3 loop: CASSRPGSAETQYF. CDR3 nucleotide sequence: TGTGCCAGCAGCCGCCCGGGCAGCGCGGAGACCCAGTACTTC.

This clone showed up just a few times. V gene TRBV21-1 combines with J gene TRBJ1-1. TRBV21-1 is given as a pseudogene. There are 13 residues in the CDR3. The CDR3 DNA is TGTGCCAGCCTCCAAGGAGGGGACACTGAAGCTTTCTTT. Translated, it gives CASLQGGDTEAFF.

This clone was seen more than once but under ten times. CDR3 in amino acids: CASTPSGTGLNEQYF. The CDR3 bases are TGTGCCAGTACCCCCTCCGGGACGGGCCTTAACGAGCAGTACTTC. V is TRBV19 and J is TRBJ2-7; D possibly matches TRBD1 or TRBD2 (5 bases each). This CDR3 has 15 residues. V lost 7 bases, J lost 5 bases, and 21 bases lay in between. CDR1 is LNHDA and CDR2 is SQIVND in the germline V gene (reference sequence).

V gene TRBV18 combines with J gene TRBJ1-6; the D is unclear. V lost 3 bases to trimming and J lost 3 bases, with 12 bases between them. This CDR3 has 16 residues. Germline CDR1 KGHSH, CDR2 LQKENI. The CDR3 nucleotides read TGTGCCAGCTCACCCCAGGAACCCCACTATAATTCACCCCTCCACTTT. Amino acids: CASSPQEPHYNSPLHF.

This chain uses TRBV6-4 with TRBJ2-7, with TRBD1 as a possible D gene (5 bases). Germline-derived CDR1 and CDR2 are MRHNA and SNTAGT. V was clipped by 4 bases and J by 6 bases, with 10 bases between them. The CDR3 sequence is 12 residues long. In DNA, the CDR3 is TGTGCCAGCAGTGCCCAGCAGGGCGAGCAGTACTTC. The encoded protein is CASSAQQGEQYF.

The V and J genes are TRBV28 and TRBJ1-5, with D possibly being TRBD1 (6 bases). CDR3 length: 15 residues. Germline loops: CDR1 MDHEN, CDR2 SYDVKM. Deletions cut 7 bases from V and 0 bases from J, with 13 bases between. The CDR3 reads CASTVQQGSNQPQHF. CDR3 nucleotide sequence: TGTGCCAGCACCGTACAACAGGGTAGCAATCAGCCCCAGCATTTT.